The TCR beta chain described here comes from a study of T cells in Graves' hyperthyroidism and ophthalmopathy. CDR3 size: 13 residues. With V trimmed by 11 bases and J by 4 bases, 7 bases remained unmatched. Germline V gene lookup returns CDR1 LNHDA and CDR2 SQIVND (reference sequence). This clonotype came up a few times. Its antigen is as yet unknown. The study, taken as a whole, reports: Ophthalmopathy was separated from stable hyperthyroidism by a 13 V-J model.

TCR beta CDR3 regions were amplified from RNA. The TCR CDR3 was amplified in a first-round RT-PCR using the HTBI primer set. TCRdb itself ran the multiplex PCR reads through MiXCR, one entry per CDR3 protein. The sample holds under 650,000 distinct CDR3 sequences, around 15% seen once. Graves' hyperthyroidism was deemed stable given no ophthalmopathy progression within 18 months. Uncontrolled infection, other autoimmune disease, pregnancy or lactation barred patients from enrollment. PBMCs were obtained from approximately 10 ml fresh peripheral blood. This receptor was taken from a woman aged 25 to 39 with Graves' hyperthyroidism. Specimen: blood. The chain combines TRBV19 with TRBJ1-5, with 8 bases that match TRBD1. The CDR3 coding sequence is TGTGCCTGTTCCGGGACAGGTAATCAGCCCCAGCATTTT. This encodes CACSGTGNQPQHF.